A single sample gave rise to the 30 T cell receptor beta chains below, sequenced in a study of T cell changes during pregnancy in multiple sclerosis. The assay was immunoSEQ multiplex PCR, and TCRdb's table has in-frame clones only and misses some. The profile shows 55,000 to 75,000 clones, about 90% of them singletons. The sample was peripheral blood, taken in the third trimester of pregnancy. The receptors were sampled from a female donor in good health, enrolled as a control in a pregnancy study.

V is TRBV7-2 and J is TRBJ1-1; perhaps TRBD1 as D (5 bases). The ends were cut back, 5 bases at V and 1 base at J, with 14 bases in the middle. Germline V gives CDR1 SGHTA, CDR2 FQGNSA. This CDR3 has 15 residues. The CDR3 region is CASSPSGGTNTEAFF. CDR3 nucleotide sequence: TGTGCCAGCAGCCCTTCGGGGGGAACGAACACTGAAGCTTTCTTT.

The J gene is TRBJ1-1, the V gene TRBV19; a possible D gene is TRBD1 (6 bases). Germline-derived CDR1 and CDR2 are LNHDA and SQIVND (reference sequence). The V end lost 6 bases, the J end lost 5 bases, and 10 bases lay between the germline ends. CDR3 length: 12 residues. The CDR3 sequence: CASSRGYTEAFF. CDR3 sequence (DNA): TGTGCCAGTAGCAGGGGATATACTGAAGCTTTCTTT.

J is TRBJ2-2 and V is TRBV27; 9 bases line up with TRBD2. The length of the CDR3 is 18 residues. In germline, CDR1 is MNHEY, CDR2 SMNVEV (reference sequence). J gave up 0 bases and V 3 bases, and 8 bases lay outside the gene matches. This CDR3 reads CASSFTGGGAPNTGELFF. As DNA, the CDR3 is TGTGCCAGCAGTTTCACCGGCGGGGGGGCCCCGAACACCGGGGAGCTGTTTTTT.

This chain connects TRBV5-8 to TRBJ2-3, with 7 bases matching TRBD1. Trimming removed 4 bases from V and 4 bases from J; junction bases left unmatched: 12. CDR3 length: 16 residues. Germline loops: CDR1 SGHTS, CDR2 YDEGEE. CDR3 protein: CASSRKGRQGADTQYF. The CDR3 DNA reads as TGTGCCAGCAGCCGCAAAGGGAGACAGGGAGCAGATACGCAGTATTTT.

This chain uses TRBV7-6 with TRBJ2-5; D ambiguous. From germline, CDR1 is SGHVS and CDR2 FNYEAQ. V was cut by 3 bases and J by 5 bases, with 4 bases left in between. The CDR3 has 11 amino acids. CDR3 sequence (DNA): TGTGCCAGCAGCTTCGGGGAGACCCAGTACTTC. This sequence encodes CASSFGETQYF.

V usage is TRBV28 and J usage is TRBJ2-1, with TRBD1 identical over 7 bases. Trimming removed 4 bases from V and 0 bases from J; junction bases left unmatched: 3. The CDR3 loop spans 15 amino acids. The germline V gene encodes CDR1 MDHEN and CDR2 SYDVKM. For the CDR3, the DNA is TGTGCCAGCAGTTCACAGGGGAGCTCCTACAATGAGCAGTTCTTC. Translation: CASSSQGSSYNEQFF.

This chain links TRBV7-9 with TRBJ1-4; D is unresolved. V gave up 4 bases and J gave up 4 bases, with 19 bases separating them. The CDR3 is 17 residues long. The germline gives CDR1 SEHNR, CDR2 FQNEAQ (reference sequence). The CDR3 nucleotides are TGTGCCAGCAGCTCAGCCCTTTCCCTTTATAATAATGAAAAACTGTTTTTT. Its protein product is CASSSALSLYNNEKLFF. Together with reference TRBV7-9 and TRBJ1-4, the CDR3 gives the full variable domain: DTGVSQNPRHKITKRGQNVTFRCDPISEHNRLYWYRQTLGQGPEFLTYFQNEAQLEKSRLLSDRFSAERPKGSFSTLEIQRTEQGDSAMYLCASSSALSLYNNEKLFFGSGTQLSVL.

V gene TRBV6-5 combines with J gene TRBJ2-7, with D perhaps TRBD2 (6 bases). CDR3 size: 12 residues. The germline gives CDR1 MNHEY, CDR2 SVGAGI. Trimming removed 4 bases from V and 7 bases from J, with 11 bases in between. This CDR3 reads CASSSPAGEQYF. In DNA, the CDR3 is TGTGCCAGCAGTTCCCCCGCGGGGGAGCAGTACTTC.

The rearrangement links TRBV6-1 to TRBJ1-2, with no clear D. Germline-derived CDR1 and CDR2 are MNHNS and SASEGT. This CDR3 region has 11 residues. The V end was cut by 6 bases, the J end by 11 bases, with 13 bases between. In nucleotides, the CDR3 is TGTGCCAGCAGCAGGTCCTTTCAATACACCTTC. Residues: CASSRSFQYTF.

The V and J genes are TRBV6-5 and TRBJ1-1; 7 bases agree with TRBD1. The junction had 8 bases not matched to a gene; V was cut back by 5 bases and J by 2 bases. The CDR3 loop spans 15 amino acids. Germline-derived CDR1 and CDR2 are MNHEY and SVGAGI. The CDR3 DNA sequence: TGTGCCAGCAGTCGACAGGGTACAGCCAACACTGAAGCTTTCTTT. Translated: CASSRQGTANTEAFF.

This chain uses TRBV20-1 with TRBJ1-2; D ambiguous. The CDR3 loop spans 10 amino acids. Germline V gene data show CDR1 as DFQATT and CDR2 as SNEGSKA (reference sequence). V shed 5 bases and J shed 11 bases, with 12 bases lying between them. The CDR3 protein is CSAPVAGYTF. In DNA form, the CDR3 reads TGCAGTGCTCCCGTCGCGGGATACACCTTC.

The rearrangement links TRBV28 to TRBJ2-7, with 8 bases fitting TRBD1. Germline loops: CDR1 MDHEN, CDR2 SYDVKM. With V trimmed by 4 bases and J by 0 bases, 8 bases remained unmatched. There are 16 residues in the CDR3. The CDR3 loop is CASSSTRQGPSYEQYF. CDR3 DNA sequence: TGTGCCAGCAGTTCCACTAGACAGGGGCCCTCCTACGAGCAGTACTTC.

This clone has a single count. The rearrangement links TRBV18 to TRBJ2-3, with 9 bases that match TRBD2. The V gene's germline CDR1 is KGHSH and CDR2 LQKENI. The CDR3 spans 18 residues. The J segment lost 1 base and the V segment lost 0 bases, leaving 8 bases of the junction unmatched. The CDR3 region has the DNA TGTGCCAGCTCACCACCCGGCCTAGCGGGGCCCCGCACAGATACGCAGTATTTT. This encodes CASSPPGLAGPRTDTQYF.

The chain has TRBV6-1 and TRBJ1-1; D gene ambiguous. V lost 11 bases and J 4 bases, leaving 14 bases between the germline ends. This CDR3 is built from 12 residues. Looked up from germline, CDR1 is MNHNS and CDR2 is SASEGT. The CDR3 sequence: CAAGLRGTEAFF. The DNA for the CDR3 is TGTGCCGCAGGACTCCGGGGCACTGAAGCTTTCTTT.

This clone was counted a few times. The CDR3 here is CASRGGNQPQHF. The CDR3 DNA is TGTGCCAGCAGGGGAGGCAATCAGCCCCAGCATTTT. J is TRBJ1-5 and V is TRBV19, with D possibly matching TRBD1 (6 bases). Germline CDR1 is LNHDA and CDR2 is SQIVND (reference sequence). CDR3 length: 12 amino acids. The ends were cut back, 9 bases at V and 2 bases at J, with 8 bases in the middle.

This rearrangement joins TRBV7-8 to TRBJ2-7; D perhaps matches TRBD2 (5 bases). The germline V gene has CDR1 SGHVS and CDR2 FQNEAQ. V lost 4 bases to trimming and J lost 3 bases, with 10 bases between them. The length of the CDR3 is 13 residues. CDR3 protein: CASSSRENYEQYF. DNA of the CDR3: TGTGCCAGCAGCTCCCGGGAAAACTACGAGCAGTACTTC.

V and J are TRBV2 and TRBJ1-1; no clear D gene. V dropped 5 bases and J dropped 1 base, with 11 bases sitting between them. There are 14 residues in the CDR3. CDR1 is SNHLY, CDR2 FYNNEI, per germline. CDR3 amino acids: CASSPRVENTEAFF. As DNA, the CDR3 is TGTGCCAGCAGTCCTCGGGTGGAGAACACTGAAGCTTTCTTT.

The chain links TRBV28 to TRBJ1-2; D is ambiguous. This CDR3 is 14 amino acids long. Germline V gives CDR1 MDHEN, CDR2 SYDVKM. The germline V and J ends were trimmed by 7 bases and 2 bases, with 14 bases remaining between them. The CDR3, as DNA: TGTGCCAGCACCCCACGGAGCCTAAACTATGGCTACACCTTC. Amino acid sequence: CASTPRSLNYGYTF.

CDR3 loop: CASQLTTGFDVSGTEAFF. DNA of the CDR3: TGTGCCAGCCAACTCACGACAGGGTTTGATGTATCGGGCACTGAAGCTTTCTTT. J is TRBJ1-1 and V is TRBV5-6; 7 bases fit TRBD1. V trimming: 7 bases; J trimming: 4 bases; junction bases outside the gene matches: 22. This CDR3 is 18 amino acids long. Germline values: CDR1 SGHDT, CDR2 YYEEEE.

The J gene is TRBJ2-7, the V gene TRBV19; perhaps TRBD1 as D (6 bases). This CDR3 spans 15 amino acids. In germline, CDR1 is LNHDA, CDR2 SQIVND (reference sequence). The V end lost 3 bases, the J end lost 2 bases, and 14 bases lay between the germline ends. The CDR3 DNA sequence: TGTGCCAGTAGTATCCTCCCTTGGGGGCCCTACGAGCAGTACTTC. Translated: CASSILPWGPYEQYF.

The chain combines TRBV2 with TRBJ1-6; the D gene is possibly TRBD1 (6 bases). Trimming took 5 bases from V and 7 from J, leaving 12 bases between them. The CDR3 is made up of 14 amino acids. Germline V gene sequence: CDR1 SNHLY, CDR2 FYNNEI. CDR3 residues: CASSRTDQNSPLHF. CDR3 sequence (DNA): TGTGCCAGCAGTCGGACAGACCAAAATTCACCCCTCCACTTT.

The chain links TRBV4-3 to TRBJ1-2, with D possibly matching TRBD1 (5 bases). The CDR3 length is 15 residues. V shed 0 bases and J shed 3 bases, with 11 bases lying between them. CDR1 LGHNA and CDR2 YSLEER come from the germline V gene. The CDR3 DNA sequence: TGCGCCAGCAGCCAAGACCCCCGGGGGTACTATGGCTACACCTTC. As protein: CASSQDPRGYYGYTF.

The chain uses TRBV4-2 and TRBJ2-1; 9 nucleotides line up with TRBD1. The CDR3 consists of 15 residues. From germline, CDR1 is LGHNA and CDR2 YNFKEQ. V shed 3 bases and J 4 bases; nucleotides not matched to a gene: 4. The CDR3: CASSQGTGIYNEQFF. The CDR3 DNA sequence: TGTGCCAGCAGCCAGGGGACAGGGATTTACAATGAGCAGTTCTTC.

The rearrangement uses TRBV18 and TRBJ1-6; no reliable D call. Trimming took off 3 bases at V and 7 bases at J, with 10 bases between the two ends. Germline CDR1 KGHSH, CDR2 LQKENI. The CDR3 runs 14 residues. CDR3 region: CASSPISLNSPLHF. DNA for the CDR3: TGTGCCAGCTCACCCATTTCACTCAATTCACCCCTCCACTTT.

The J gene is TRBJ1-4, the V gene TRBV6-5, with no clear D. The length of the CDR3 is 16 residues. The V gene lost 0 bases and the J gene lost 5 bases, with 13 bases spanning the gap. CDR1 and CDR2 from the germline V gene are MNHEY and SVGAGI. The DNA of the CDR3 is TGTGCCAGCAGTTACTCGAGGGCAGGTCTGAATGAAAAACTGTTTTTT. It encodes CASSYSRAGLNEKLFF.

The rearrangement joins TRBV28 to TRBJ1-4; unclear D gene. The CDR3 runs to 15 residues. V lost 3 bases and J lost 11, with 19 bases in between. Germline CDR1 is MDHEN and CDR2 is SYDVKM. The CDR3 DNA reads TGTGCCAGCAGTTTCTGGGGATACGTCTCGGGGAAACTGTTTTTT. Its translation is CASSFWGYVSGKLFF. Variable domain in full (rest from reference TRBV28 and TRBJ1-4): DVKVTQSSRYLVKRTGEKVFLECVQDMDHENMFWYRQDPGLGLRLIYFSYDVKMKEKGDIPEGYSVSREKKERFSLILESASTNQTSMYLCASSFWGYVSGKLFFGSGTQLSVL.

V is TRBV5-1 and J is TRBJ1-1; D remains unclear. The ends were cut back, 4 bases at V and 7 bases at J, with 17 bases in the middle. This CDR3 contains 14 residues. Germline values: CDR1 SGHRS, CDR2 YFSETQ. The DNA of the CDR3 is TGCGCCAGCAGCCCAGGTTCGGAGGTCGGTGAAGCTTTCTTT. This encodes CASSPGSEVGEAFF.

The rearrangement joins TRBV19 to TRBJ1-5; D unresolved. Trimming took off 2 bases at V and 4 bases at J, with 9 bases between the two ends. From germline, CDR1 is LNHDA and CDR2 SQIVND (reference sequence). CDR3 length: 14 residues. The CDR3 sequence is CASSIMTGNQPQHF. As DNA, the CDR3 is TGTGCCAGTAGTATAATGACGGGAAATCAGCCCCAGCATTTT. Complete variable domain (other parts from reference TRBV19 and TRBJ1-5): DGGITQSPKYLFRKEGQNVTLSCEQNLNHDAMYWYRQDPGQGLRLIYYSQIVNDFQKGDIAEGYSVSREKKESFPLTVTSAQKNPTAFYLCASSIMTGNQPQHFGDGTRLSIL.

The chain uses TRBV19 and TRBJ2-7; 7 bases are shared with TRBD1. V lost 6 bases to trimming and J lost 1 base; unmatched junction nucleotides: 9. The CDR3 extends over 15 amino acids. In germline, CDR1 is LNHDA, CDR2 SQIVND (reference sequence). The CDR3 loop is CASRAGTVRSYEQYF. CDR3 sequence (DNA): TGTGCCAGTAGAGCCGGGACAGTCCGGTCCTACGAGCAGTACTTC.

This chain links TRBV19 with TRBJ1-2, with 7 bases aligning to TRBD1. This CDR3 spans 12 amino acids. From germline, CDR1 is LNHDA and CDR2 SQIVND (reference sequence). V trimming: 4 bases; J trimming: 10 bases; junction bases outside the gene matches: 6. As DNA, the CDR3 is TGTGCCAGTAGTAAGACAGGGTTGGACTACACCTTC. This encodes CASSKTGLDYTF.